This TCR beta chain was captured in a study of T cells after yellow fever vaccination. Study summary: Fractions of low cell number were prepared using SMART-Seq v4 Ultra Low Input.

This clonotype turned up a few times. Antigen unknown. Study-wide points: After the booster, 96% of CD4 and approximately 90% of CD8 primary-response clones were re-detected. Across the CD4 and CD8 compartments, a small share of clonotypes was present in both. Compared with primary, the secondary response was weaker and peaked at day 5, not 15.

The germline gives CDR1 DFQATT, CDR2 SNEGSKA (reference sequence). Deletions cut 6 bases from V and 0 bases from J, with 18 bases between. CDR3 length: 16 amino acids. TCRdb re-derived calls from the 5' RACE reads in MiXCR, one entry per CDR3 protein. The sample includes about 350,000 distinct CDR3 sequences, more than 9% of them seen just once. The source of this sequence is a man younger than 30 who received the YFV17D yellow fever vaccine. This chain uses TRBV20-1 with TRBJ1-3; D is unresolved. Sequences were derived from PBMCs, sampled on the day of the first yellow fever vaccination. The CDR3 nucleotides are TGCAGTGCAGTAGCTGGAGACCGCTACTCTGGAAACACCATATATTTT. This gives the protein CSAVAGDRYSGNTIYF.